This T cell receptor beta chain was sequenced during a study of blood T cell repertoires in COVID-19. Whole-study context: The United States, Italy and Spain supplied acute and convalescent COVID-19 samples.

Using immunoSEQ multiplex PCR, the repertoire was profiled, and TCRdb retains in-frame clones only, with some absent. The sample shows over 300,000 clones, roughly 90% of them seen only once. The V gene's germline CDR1 is SQVTM and CDR2 ANQGSEA. The CDR3 sequence is 11 residues long. V was pared by 0 bases and J by 9 bases, with 9 bases between. The sequenced sample was PBMCs or T cells enriched from blood (not recorded which). J is TRBJ2-7 and V is TRBV29-1; D might be TRBD1 (5 bases). The origin of this receptor is a woman in her thirties with acute COVID-19. The CDR3 spells CSVEDKRGQYF. The CDR3 DNA reads as TGCAGCGTTGAAGATAAAAGGGGGCAGTACTTC.